This passage covers 24 T cell receptor beta chains from one sample sequenced in a study of response to subunit inactivated influenza vaccine. TCRdb reanalysed the RT-PCR reads using MiXCR and keeps one entry per CDR3 protein. The table has about 300,000 distinct CDR3 sequences, around a fifth seen once. The specimen comprised PBMCs from blood, sampled 21 months after vaccination. These receptors were obtained from a man aged 50 to 69 who received an inactivated influenza vaccine.

The chain uses TRBV7-9 and TRBJ2-1, with D tentatively TRBD1 (5 bases). The germline V gene encodes CDR1 SEHNR and CDR2 FQNEAQ (reference sequence). V gave up 6 bases and J gave up 9 bases, with 12 bases separating them. The CDR3 loop spans 12 amino acids. The CDR3 is CASSHSRGEQFF. The CDR3 DNA follows: TGTGCCAGCAGTCATAGTAGGGGTGAGCAGTTCTTC.

This clonotype has a handful of counts. The chain is built from TRBV7-2 and TRBJ2-7; the D gene is possibly TRBD1 (6 bases). Trimming stripped 1 base from V and 2 bases from J, with 12 bases between. The germline CDR1 and CDR2 sequences are SGHTA and FQGNSA. There are 15 residues in the CDR3. The DNA of the CDR3 is TGTGCCAGCAGCTTAGTACAGGGACCCGCCTACGAGCAGTACTTC. It is translated as CASSLVQGPAYEQYF.

This clonotype was recorded many times. This chain connects TRBV11-2 to TRBJ1-2; 8 positions match TRBD1. The CDR3 totals 15 residues. Trimming removed 0 bases from V and 7 bases from J; junction bases left unmatched: 7. The germline gives CDR1 SGHAT, CDR2 FQNNGV. CDR3 DNA sequence: TGTGCCAGCAGCTTAGAACAGGGGGGTTACCTTGGCTACACCTTC. It specifies CASSLEQGGYLGYTF.

V usage is TRBV4-3 and J usage is TRBJ1-2; 8 bases align to TRBD1. Germline V gene lookup returns CDR1 LGHNA and CDR2 YSLEER. Losses at the gene ends were 1 base for V and 5 bases for J; bases not matched to a gene: 6. The CDR3 length is 15 residues. DNA for the CDR3: TGCGCCAGCAGCCAAGCACCAGGGGGCCTATATGGCTACACCTTC. Its translation: CASSQAPGGLYGYTF.

This clonotype has ten or more counts. The V gene is TRBV27, the J gene TRBJ1-3, with unresolved D. CDR3 size: 15 residues. Germline CDR1 is MNHEY and CDR2 is SMNVEV (reference sequence). V gave up 1 base and J gave up 0 bases, with 7 bases separating them. The CDR3 loop reads CASSLFGDSGNTIYF. CDR3 sequence (DNA): TGTGCCAGCAGTTTATTCGGGGACTCTGGAAACACCATATATTTT.

CDR3 DNA sequence: TGTGCCAGCAGCTTAGCCCCTTCTAGCACAGATACGCAGTATTTT. It translates to CASSLAPSSTDTQYF. The J gene is TRBJ2-3, the V gene TRBV11-2; D is unclear. V was shortened by 1 base and J by 0 bases, with 8 bases between the two germline ends. Germline loops: CDR1 SGHAT, CDR2 FQNNGV. This CDR3 has 15 amino acids.

This clonotype showed up many times. The DNA of the CDR3 is TGTGCCAGCAGTTTAGAGACGACGGGGGGCATCTATGGCTACACCTTC. As protein: CASSLETTGGIYGYTF. V and J are TRBV12-3 or TRBV12-4 and TRBJ1-2, with D tentatively TRBD1 (6 bases). V gave up 1 base and J gave up 4 bases, with 16 bases separating them. This CDR3 spans 16 amino acids.

The sample holds many counts of this clonotype. The rearrangement uses TRBV27 and TRBJ1-1; TRBD1 matches 10 bases. Germline loops: CDR1 MNHEY, CDR2 SMNVEV (reference sequence). Losses at the gene ends were 6 bases for V and 2 bases for J; bases not matched to a gene: 6. The CDR3 loop spans 15 amino acids. The CDR3 sequence: CASRGQGIRNTEAFF. CDR3 coding DNA: TGTGCCAGCAGGGGACAGGGGATTAGAAACACTGAAGCTTTCTTT.

The rearrangement uses TRBV29-1 and TRBJ2-5, with 7 bases that match TRBD1. Germline V gives CDR1 SQVTM, CDR2 ANQGSEA. The CDR3 has 12 amino acids. V shed 6 bases and J 4 bases; nucleotides not matched to a gene: 5. The chain's CDR3 is CSVARDRETQYF. CDR3 DNA: TGCAGCGTAGCCCGGGACAGAGAGACCCAGTACTTC.

This clonotype showed up just a few times. The rearrangement joins TRBV7-2 to TRBJ1-2; 10 bases agree with TRBD1. The CDR3 contains 14 residues. The V segment lost 5 bases and the J segment 6 bases; nucleotides outside the gene matches: 6. CDR1 and CDR2 (germline): SGHTA, FQGNSA. The CDR3 region has the DNA TGTGCCAGCAGCCCACCTGGGACAGGGGATGGCTACACCTTC. Translating gives CASSPPGTGDGYTF.

This clonotype has only a few counts. This chain links TRBV6-1 with TRBJ2-1; weak D call: TRBD2 (6 bases). V dropped 5 bases and J dropped 0 bases, with 20 bases sitting between them. The CDR3 sequence is 18 residues long. The V gene's germline CDR1 is MNHNS and CDR2 SASEGT. The DNA for the CDR3 is TGTGCCAGCAGTACGGTACGGGGAGGTGACGGCTCCTACAATGAGCAGTTCTTC. Protein product: CASSTVRGGDGSYNEQFF.

In its sample, this clonotype was seen a few times. The chain recombines TRBV5-1 with TRBJ2-5; D is ambiguous. V gave up 2 bases and J gave up 7 bases, with 9 bases separating them. This CDR3 comprises 12 residues. Germline CDR1 is SGHRS and CDR2 is YFSETQ. Here the CDR3 reads CASSFDRRTQYF. The CDR3, as DNA: TGCGCCAGCAGCTTTGATCGGAGGACCCAGTACTTC. Full variable domain (remainder filled in from reference TRBV5-1 and TRBJ2-5): KAGVTQTPRYLIKTRGQQVTLSCSPISGHRSVSWYQQTPGQGLQFLFEYFSETQRNKGNFPGRFSGRQFSNSRSEMNVSTLELGDSALYLCASSFDRRTQYFGPGTRLLVL.

The chain links TRBV7-9 to TRBJ1-1; 7 bases line up with TRBD1. The germline gives CDR1 SEHNR, CDR2 FQNEAQ (reference sequence). CDR3 size: 13 residues. The V segment lost 1 base and the J segment 11 bases; nucleotides outside the gene matches: 7. The CDR3 loop is CASSLDTGDGAFF. DNA of the CDR3: TGTGCCAGCAGCTTAGATACAGGGGATGGGGCTTTCTTT.

This clonotype was detected a few times. The chain uses TRBV6-5 and TRBJ1-6; D ambiguous. This CDR3 region has 15 residues. Germline V gives CDR1 MNHEY, CDR2 SVGAGI. V was shortened by 2 bases and J by 7 bases, with 12 bases between the two germline ends. CDR3 sequence reads: CASSYTRENNSPLHF. Written as DNA, the CDR3 is TGTGCCAGCAGTTACACGAGGGAGAACAATTCACCCCTCCACTTT.

This chain connects TRBV4-3 to TRBJ1-4; D is ambiguous. The ends were cut back, 0 bases at V and 8 bases at J, with 10 bases in the middle. CDR1 and CDR2 from the germline V gene are LGHNA and YSLEER. The CDR3 is 14 amino acids. The CDR3 nucleotides read TGCGCCAGCAGCCAAGATTACGGTTGGGAAAAACTGTTTTTT. The encoded protein is CASSQDYGWEKLFF.

The rearrangement links TRBV15 to TRBJ2-1; weak D call: TRBD1 (5 bases). The CDR3 is 13 residues long. V lost 1 base to trimming and J lost 10 bases, with 11 bases between them. Germline V gene sequence: CDR1 LNHNV, CDR2 YYDKDF (reference sequence). CDR3 residues: CATSRGGAGEQFF. The CDR3 nucleotides are TGTGCCACCAGCAGAGGGGGCGCAGGGGAGCAGTTCTTC.

A note on this clonotype: The junction and the germline gene differ at one end; a read error may be behind it. The gene calls are TRBV3-1 and TRBJ1-2; D unresolved. Germline CDR1 is LGHDT and CDR2 is YNNKEL (reference sequence). The CDR3 consists of 17 residues. In nucleotides, the CDR3 is TGTGCCAGCAGCCAAGATGGTAAACGGCTTCACTACTATGGCCACACCTTC. It is translated as CASSQDGKRLHYYGHTF.

The chain carries TRBV28 and TRBJ2-7; D tentatively reads TRBD1 or TRBD2 (5 bases each). This CDR3 is built from 13 residues. Germline CDR1 and CDR2: MDHEN and SYDVKM. Trimming left V 3 bases short and J 4 bases short, with 10 bases between. CDR3 loop: CASSFGGRYEQYF. DNA of the CDR3: TGTGCCAGCAGTTTTGGGGGAAGGTACGAGCAGTACTTC.

This sequence joins TRBV4-3 and TRBJ1-2; the D is unclear. The length of the CDR3 is 15 residues. The V end was cut by 1 base, the J end by 6 bases, with 15 bases between. Germline values: CDR1 LGHNA, CDR2 YSLEER. CDR3: CASSQGRLGRDGYTF. The DNA of the CDR3 is TGCGCCAGCAGCCAAGGACGTTTAGGCCGTGATGGCTACACCTTC.

This clonotype has only a few counts. V and J are TRBV2 and TRBJ2-4; D is unresolved. V gave up 11 bases and J gave up 6 bases, with 17 bases separating them. The CDR3 is 13 amino acids. Germline V CDR1 and CDR2: SNHLY, FYNNEI. The CDR3 protein is CASSGVKGNIQYF. CDR3 nucleotides: TGTGCCTCTTCCGGAGTCAAAGGAAACATTCAGTACTTC.

There are a few counts of this clonotype. The J gene is TRBJ1-1, the V gene TRBV6-5; D ambiguous. This CDR3 spans 14 amino acids. Trimming shortened V by 2 bases and J by 1 base, and 8 bases separated the two germline ends. Germline lookup yields CDR1 MNHEY and CDR2 SVGAGI. CDR3 nucleotide sequence: TGTGCCAGCAGTTACGATGATGCGAACACTGAAGCTTTCTTT. Amino acids: CASSYDDANTEAFF.

This clonotype was counted a few times. The chain has TRBV6-2 or TRBV6-3 and TRBJ2-7; a weak D match, TRBD1 (6 bases). Trimming took off 9 bases at V and 0 bases at J, with 9 bases between the two ends. Per germline, CDR1 MNHEY and CDR2 SVGEGT. The CDR3 is 12 residues long. The CDR3, as DNA: TGTGCCAGTGCAGGGGCCTCCTACGAGCAGTACTTC. Translating it yields CASAGASYEQYF.

This clonotype showed up many times. V is TRBV7-2 and J is TRBJ1-4, with 7 bases identical to TRBD1. Looked up from germline, CDR1 is SGHTA and CDR2 is FQGNSA. CDR3 length: 14 amino acids. Trimming cost V 6 bases and J 7 bases; bases outside gene matches: 8. CDR3 nucleotide sequence: TGTGCCAGCAGTTTAAGACAGGGAGGTGAAAAACTGTTTTTT. This codes for CASSLRQGGEKLFF.

This sequence joins TRBV6-2 or TRBV6-3 and TRBJ2-7; tentatively, D is TRBD1 or TRBD2 (5 bases each). The CDR3 consists of 13 residues. The germline gives CDR1 MNHEY, CDR2 SVGEGT. Trimming removed 2 bases from V and 6 bases from J, with 11 bases in between. In DNA, the CDR3 is TGTGCCAGCAGTTACGGGGGACCGACCGAGCAGTACTTC. Protein product: CASSYGGPTEQYF.